These 10 T cell receptor beta chains originate from one sample sequenced in a study of T cell repertoires in cytomegalovirus infection. Their target antigens are unknown. MiXCR, run by TCRdb on the reads, gives a single entry per CDR3 protein. The sample yields approximately 220,000 distinct CDR3 sequences, around 40% seen once. The sequenced sample was CD8+ T cells from cultured PBMCs, obtained from culture after CMV antigen stimulation. Source of these receptors: a human donor in good health (CMV status not recorded). Some clones in this sample may be carry-over from other donors' samples.

This clonotype was seen at least ten times. The rearrangement links TRBV7-9 to TRBJ1-6; a possible D gene is TRBD1 (5 bases). The CDR3 loop spans 13 amino acids. Trimming stripped 7 bases from V and 8 bases from J, with 12 bases between. Germline CDR1 is SEHNR and CDR2 is FQNEAQ (reference sequence). CDR3 sequence reads: CASTRDGDSPLHF. The CDR3 nucleotides are TGTGCCAGCACGCGGGACGGTGATTCACCCCTCCACTTT.

The rearrangement joins TRBV7-9 to TRBJ1-4; 10 positions agree with TRBD1. J gave up 8 bases and V 5 bases, and 11 bases lay outside the gene matches. This CDR3 has 16 residues. CDR1 is SEHNR and CDR2 is FQNEAQ in the germline V gene (reference sequence). This chain's CDR3 is CASSPSGTGDGEKLFF. The CDR3 nucleotides read TGTGCCAGCAGCCCCTCCGGGACAGGGGATGGAGAAAAACTGTTTTTT.

This clonotype came up a few times. The V call is TRBV7-8, the J call TRBJ2-7, with TRBD2 matching over 7 bases. Germline CDR1 reads SGHVS; CDR2 reads FQNEAQ. V dropped 6 bases and J dropped 7; count of bases not matched to a gene: 18. This CDR3 has 16 amino acids. The CDR3 here is CASRKRVGGTPAEQYF. The CDR3 coding sequence is TGTGCCAGCAGGAAAAGGGTCGGGGGGACCCCCGCAGAGCAGTACTTC.

This clonotype has just a few counts. The chain combines TRBV11-2 with TRBJ2-5, with D maybe TRBD2 (6 bases). V was trimmed by 0 bases and J by 4 bases, leaving 18 bases between them. The CDR3 extends over 17 amino acids. Germline V CDR1 and CDR2: SGHAT, FQNNGV. The CDR3 DNA sequence: TGTGCCAGCAGCTTAGATAGTCCCGGGGCGGGGTCAGAGACCCAGTACTTC. Protein: CASSLDSPGAGSETQYF. The full variable domain, rest sourced from reference TRBV11-2 and TRBJ2-5, is EAGVAQSPRYKIIEKRQSVAFWCNPISGHATLYWYQQILGQGPKLLIQFQNNGVVDDSQLPKDRFSAERLKGVDSTLKIQPAKLEDSAVYLCASSLDSPGAGSETQYFGPGTRLLVL.

This clonotype was detected only a few times. This chain joins TRBV27 and TRBJ2-1; no clear D. The CDR3 covers 13 residues. Germline lookup yields CDR1 MNHEY and CDR2 SMNVEV (reference sequence). V dropped 0 bases and J dropped 5 bases, with 5 bases sitting between them. CDR3 sequence reads: CASSLSRNNEQFF. CDR3 coding DNA: TGTGCCAGCAGTTTATCTAGAAACAATGAGCAGTTCTTC.

This clonotype was recorded a few times. V gene TRBV15 combines with J gene TRBJ1-2; D is undetermined. There are 14 residues in the CDR3. Germline V lookup: CDR1 LNHNV, CDR2 YYDKDF (reference sequence). Trimming cost V 5 bases and J 4 bases, with 14 bases left between them. CDR3 amino acids: CATSGGGGLYGYTF. CDR3 coding DNA: TGTGCCACCAGCGGCGGTGGCGGGCTCTATGGCTACACCTTC.

V is TRBV12-3 or TRBV12-4 and J is TRBJ1-1; tentative D call: TRBD1 (5 bases). V shed 5 bases and J shed 3 bases, with 22 bases lying between them. The CDR3 totals 17 residues. The CDR3 region is CASSRGEGFLGDTEAFF. The CDR3 DNA follows: TGTGCCAGCAGTCGGGGGGAGGGGTTTTTGGGCGACACTGAAGCTTTCTTT.

This clonotype was seen more than once but under ten times. The rearrangement joins TRBV6-1 to TRBJ1-3, with a tentative D call TRBD1 (5 bases). Germline loops: CDR1 MNHNS, CDR2 SASEGT. There are 15 residues in the CDR3. V was shortened by 2 bases and J by 0 bases, with 8 bases between the two germline ends. The DNA of the CDR3 is TGTGCCAGCAGTGAACGACAGTCCTCTGGAAACACCATATATTTT. Its protein is CASSERQSSGNTIYF.

This chain joins TRBV6-1 and TRBJ2-5; possible D gene TRBD2, 7 bases. The germline V gene encodes CDR1 MNHNS and CDR2 SASEGT. Trimming shortened V by 3 bases and J by 2 bases, and 19 bases separated the two germline ends. CDR3 length: 17 residues. The CDR3 here is CASSESSGGLGQETQYF. The CDR3 DNA reads TGTGCCAGCAGTGAGTCCTCGGGGGGCCTTGGGCAAGAGACCCAGTACTTC.

The chain links TRBV9 to TRBJ2-1; D perhaps matches TRBD2 (5 bases). The CDR3 sequence is 16 residues long. Germline assignment: CDR1 SGDLS and CDR2 YYNGEE. The ends were cut back, 0 bases at V and 0 bases at J, with 10 bases in the middle. The CDR3 loop reads CASSVVEETSYNEQFF. In DNA form, the CDR3 reads TGTGCCAGCAGCGTAGTGGAGGAAACCTCCTACAATGAGCAGTTCTTC.